This T cell receptor (beta chain) was found in a study of blood T cells in healthy people across ages. This clonotype was seen a few times. The authors ran a second PCR of 7 to 11 cycles using a sample-barcoded 5' primer and a J-beta primer mix. TCRdb fed the 5' RACE reads into MiXCR, producing one record per CDR3 protein. The sample shows 1,500,000 or so distinct CDR3 sequences, 35% to 45% of them seen only once. With 2 bases clipped from V and 6 bases from J, the junction kept 2 bases outside the gene matches. This CDR3 has 14 amino acids. The TCR sequence derives from a woman between 18 and 30 years old in good health. The gene calls are TRBV12-3 or TRBV12-4 and TRBJ1-4, with 8 bases identical to TRBD1. The sample taken for sequencing was blood. The CDR3 spells CASSLTQGDEKLFF. CDR3 DNA: TGTGCCAGCAGTTTAACACAGGGGGATGAAAAACTGTTTTTT.